This T cell receptor beta chain was captured by sequencing in a study of T-cell memory formation after mild COVID-19. Study results and caveats: Clones shrinking between day 15 and 85 showed a balanced CD4/CD8 split, and those that grew later tilted toward CD4+. SARS-CoV-2 specificity was not confirmed for second-wave clones peaking on day 37.

The V and J ends lost 1 base and 2 bases respectively, with 14 bases between them. This CDR3 region has 16 residues. Germline-derived CDR1 and CDR2 are MGHRA and YSYEKL. This clonotype showed up just a few times. The antigen is not known. TCRdb reanalysed the 5' RACE reads using MiXCR and keeps one entry per CDR3 protein. Counted here are some 310,000 distinct CDR3 sequences, around 20% occurring once; the ten biggest clones make up 21%. The origin of this receptor is a man aged 18 to 30 who had mild COVID-19 (a few samples of this study predate the infection). Cell type and time point are not known. The sample was PBMCs or a T cell subset sorted from them (not recorded which). This chain connects TRBV4-1 to TRBJ1-1, with D possibly being TRBD1 (5 bases). This CDR3 reads CASSQAAGPLNTEAFF. The DNA for the CDR3 is TGCGCCAGCAGCCAAGCGGCAGGGCCCCTTAACACTGAAGCTTTCTTT.